The 26 T cell receptor beta chains below all came from one sample that was sequenced in a study of PD-1 blockade in classical Hodgkin lymphoma. The protocol was immunoSEQ multiplex PCR, while the TCRdb copy is restricted to in-frame clones and leaves out a portion. The table has approximately 84,000 clones, roughly nine tenths seen once. Every patient was affected by relapse after autologous stem cell transplantation, while exposure to brentuximab vedotin was not uniform. The sequenced sample was peripheral blood mononuclear cells (PBMCs), obtained at baseline. These TCRs come from a human donor with classical Hodgkin lymphoma.

This clone was seen a handful of times. The chain has TRBV18 and TRBJ2-7, with D tentatively TRBD1 (6 bases). Looked up from germline, CDR1 is KGHSH and CDR2 is LQKENI. The V gene lost 3 bases and the J gene lost 7 bases, with 13 bases spanning the gap. This CDR3 has 13 residues. CDR3 loop: CASSPGASREQYF. CDR3 nucleotide sequence: TGTGCCAGCTCACCGGGGGCCTCCCGAGAGCAGTACTTC.

V usage is TRBV6-1 and J usage is TRBJ1-5; 9 bases match TRBD1. This CDR3 has 14 residues. The germline V gene has CDR1 MNHNS and CDR2 SASEGT. V gave up 5 bases and J gave up 7 bases; unmatched junction bases: 6. The chain's CDR3 is CASSTGGAGQPQHF. The CDR3 DNA reads TGTGCCAGCAGTACAGGGGGCGCGGGACAGCCCCAGCATTTT.

This clone has only a few counts. The chain has TRBV2 and TRBJ2-3, with 7 bases that match TRBD1. V shed 5 bases and J 0 bases; nucleotides not matched to a gene: 5. The germline V gene encodes CDR1 SNHLY and CDR2 FYNNEI. The CDR3 runs 15 residues. The CDR3 sequence: CASSRQGTSTDTQYF. CDR3 sequence (DNA): TGTGCCAGCAGTCGACAGGGAACTAGCACAGATACGCAGTATTTT.

This chain joins TRBV18 and TRBJ2-7, with 9 nucleotides matching TRBD1. The junction had 10 bases not matched to a gene; V was cut back by 1 base and J by 6 bases. The CDR3 runs to 16 residues. The germline V gene has CDR1 KGHSH and CDR2 LQKENI. The CDR3 sequence is CASSPQNRGHGGEQYF. The DNA for the CDR3 is TGTGCCAGCTCACCACAAAACAGGGGGCATGGGGGCGAGCAGTACTTC.

The V and J genes are TRBV5-1 and TRBJ2-7; 9 nucleotides match TRBD1. The CDR3 sequence is 15 residues long. V shed 7 bases, J shed 5 bases, and the junction held 13 bases outside the gene matches. Germline lookup yields CDR1 SGHRS and CDR2 YFSETQ. The CDR3 loop is CASSPTGQGFDEQYF. The CDR3 DNA follows: TGCGCCAGCTCCCCTACGGGACAGGGCTTCGACGAGCAGTACTTC.

The J gene is TRBJ2-6, the V gene TRBV7-9; D not certain. There are 17 residues in the CDR3. V was cut by 0 bases and J by 0 bases, with 9 bases left in between. Looked up from germline, CDR1 is SEHNR and CDR2 is FQNEAQ (reference sequence). In DNA form, the CDR3 reads TGTGCCAGCAGCTTAGCGCGGAGCCTCTCTGGGGCCAACGTCCTGACTTTC. The encoded protein is CASSLARSLSGANVLTF.

The chain is built from TRBV29-1 and TRBJ2-7; TRBD1 matches at 12 bases. V gave up 4 bases and J gave up 6 bases; unmatched junction bases: 7. CDR3 length: 14 residues. CDR1 is SQVTM, CDR2 ANQGSEA, per germline. CDR3: CSVVTGTGGLEQYF. In nucleotides, the CDR3 is TGCAGCGTTGTAACCGGGACAGGGGGCCTCGAGCAGTACTTC.

This clone was counted at least ten times. In DNA, the CDR3 is TGTGCCAGCAGTGAAAATGGGGACTATGGCTACACCTTC. Translating it yields CASSENGDYGYTF. This sequence joins TRBV2 and TRBJ1-2, with D uncertain. CDR3 length: 13 amino acids. The germline V gene has CDR1 SNHLY and CDR2 FYNNEI. Trimming shortened V by 2 bases and J by 3 bases, and 7 bases separated the two germline ends.

The rearrangement uses TRBV5-1 and TRBJ2-5, with 9 bases that match TRBD2. The CDR3 consists of 15 residues. Trimming cost V 0 bases and J 3 bases; bases outside gene matches: 3. Per the germline V gene, CDR1 is SGHRS and CDR2 is YFSETQ. Here the CDR3 DNA reads TGCGCCAGCAGCTTGGTGGCTAGCGGGAAAGAGACCCAGTACTTC. Translating gives CASSLVASGKETQYF.

The CDR3 DNA reads as TGTGCCACCAGCAGCTACGCAACTAATGAAAAACTGTTTTTT. Translating gives CATSSYATNEKLFF. The V and J genes are TRBV15 and TRBJ1-4; no clear D. V was pared by 3 bases and J by 0 bases, with 5 bases between. Germline loops: CDR1 LNHNV, CDR2 YYDKDF (reference sequence). The CDR3 loop spans 14 amino acids.

The chain joins TRBV27 to TRBJ2-7, with 12 bases that match TRBD1. Unmatched junction bases numbered 7, after V lost 5 bases and J lost 5 bases. Germline CDR1 MNHEY, CDR2 SMNVEV (reference sequence). The CDR3 sequence is 15 residues long. The CDR3 protein is CASSQGTGGGHEQYF. The CDR3 DNA sequence: TGTGCCAGCAGTCAGGGGACAGGGGGCGGCCACGAGCAGTACTTC.

The chain has TRBV27 and TRBJ2-1; D possibly matches TRBD1 or TRBD2 (5 bases each). Germline V lookup: CDR1 MNHEY, CDR2 SMNVEV (reference sequence). This CDR3 comprises 14 residues. Deletions cut 5 bases from V and 2 bases from J, with 10 bases between. DNA of the CDR3: TGTGCCAGCAGTCGGGACGGCGCCTACAATGAGCAGTTCTTC. Amino acids: CASSRDGAYNEQFF.

The chain joins TRBV14 to TRBJ2-7, with TRBD2 as a possible D gene (5 bases). The CDR3 has 15 amino acids. V was cut by 4 bases and J by 5 bases, with 18 bases left in between. Germline V CDR1 and CDR2: SGHDN, FVKESK. The CDR3 nucleotides are TGTGCCAGCAGCCCTTGGACCTCGAAGGGAGACGAGCAGTACTTC. This translates into CASSPWTSKGDEQYF.

The chain is built from TRBV5-6 and TRBJ1-5; D call uncertain. Trimming removed 2 bases at V and 1 base at J, with 13 bases between. The V gene's germline CDR1 is SGHDT and CDR2 YYEEEE. The CDR3 is made up of 16 amino acids. The CDR3 nucleotides read TGTGCCAGCAGCTTTAAGGGCAGGTCGAGCAATCAGCCCCAGCATTTT. It yields the protein CASSFKGRSSNQPQHF. Using reference TRBV5-6 and TRBJ1-5 for the parts outside the CDR3, the full variable domain is DAGVTQSPTHLIKTRGQQVTLRCSPKSGHDTVSWYQQALGQGPQFIFQYYEEEERQRGNFPDRFSGHQFPNYSSELNVNALLLGDSALYLCASSFKGRSSNQPQHFGDGTRLSIL.

The V and J genes are TRBV15 and TRBJ1-2, with D maybe TRBD1 (5 bases). Trimming pared 8 bases from V and 4 bases from J, leaving 8 bases between. Germline V gives CDR1 LNHNV, CDR2 YYDKDF (reference sequence). This CDR3 is 11 amino acids long. The CDR3 protein is CATSGGYGYTF. CDR3 sequence (DNA): TGTGCCACCTCCGGGGGCTATGGCTACACCTTC.

This chain uses TRBV6-6 with TRBJ2-4, with a weak D call TRBD2 (7 bases). Trimming cost V 6 bases and J 16 bases, with 19 bases left between them. This CDR3 comprises 12 residues. The V gene's germline CDR1 is MNHNY and CDR2 SVGAGI (reference sequence). The CDR3 bases are TGTGCCAGCAGACTGCCGGGGGGCCGCCCTTACTTC. Translating gives CASRLPGGRPYF.

The chain couples TRBV5-6 to TRBJ2-5, with D hard to call. This CDR3 is built from 15 residues. The ends were cut back, 1 base at V and 1 base at J, with 11 bases in the middle. Germline CDR1 SGHDT, CDR2 YYEEEE. CDR3 protein: CASSLYIGSQETQYF. As DNA, the CDR3 is TGTGCCAGCAGCTTGTACATCGGGTCCCAAGAGACCCAGTACTTC.

V gene TRBV4-2 combines with J gene TRBJ2-1; 8 nucleotides line up with TRBD2. V dropped 0 bases and J dropped 5; count of bases not matched to a gene: 6. The CDR3 is made up of 16 amino acids. Germline assignment: CDR1 LGHNA and CDR2 YNFKEQ. This CDR3 reads CASSQESGRKNNEQFF. The CDR3 region has the DNA TGTGCCAGCAGCCAAGAGAGCGGGAGAAAGAACAATGAGCAGTTCTTC.

The chain is built from TRBV5-1 and TRBJ2-3; 7 bases are a match to TRBD2. The CDR3 is made up of 16 amino acids. The V and J ends lost 0 bases and 5 bases, in that order; junction bases with no gene match: 9. Germline values: CDR1 SGHRS, CDR2 YFSETQ. The CDR3 loop reads CASSLGSGFIRDTQYF. The DNA for the CDR3 is TGCGCCAGCAGCTTGGGTAGCGGGTTTATCCGAGATACGCAGTATTTT.

This CDR3 is CASSNKQGYTGELFF. CDR3 nucleotides: TGTGCCAGCAGCAACAAACAGGGGTACACCGGGGAGCTGTTTTTT. V gene TRBV5-4 combines with J gene TRBJ2-2; 7 nucleotides agree with TRBD1. The germline CDR1 and CDR2 sequences are SGHNT and YYREEE (reference sequence). Unmatched junction bases numbered 6, after V lost 4 bases and J lost 3 bases. The CDR3 contains 15 residues.

The chain joins TRBV29-1 to TRBJ2-7; no clear D gene. The CDR3 sequence is 11 residues long. Per germline, CDR1 SQVTM and CDR2 ANQGSEA. V was pared by 6 bases and J by 7 bases, with 13 bases between. The CDR3, as DNA: TGCAGCGTCCGGGCCTTCGGAGAGCAGTACTTC. Amino acids: CSVRAFGEQYF.

The chain links TRBV7-2 to TRBJ1-5; 9 positions match TRBD1. CDR1 is SGHTA and CDR2 is FQGNSA in the germline V gene. The CDR3 extends over 14 amino acids. The V and J ends lost 2 bases and 6 bases, in that order; junction bases with no gene match: 2. The CDR3 sequence: CASSLRQGGQPQHF. The CDR3 DNA reads as TGTGCCAGCAGCTTAAGACAGGGGGGTCAGCCCCAGCATTTT.

This rearrangement joins TRBV7-9 to TRBJ2-7; D gene uncertain. CDR1 is SEHNR, CDR2 FQNEAQ, per germline (reference sequence). V was cut by 5 bases and J by 4 bases, with 6 bases left in between. The CDR3 extends over 11 amino acids. The CDR3 spells CASSPIYEQYF. For the CDR3, the DNA is TGTGCCAGCAGCCCGATTTACGAGCAGTACTTC.

The chain couples TRBV27 to TRBJ1-1; D is possibly TRBD1 (6 bases). The CDR3 runs to 14 residues. Trimming shortened V by 5 bases and J by 1 base, and 11 bases separated the two germline ends. Per germline, CDR1 MNHEY and CDR2 SMNVEV (reference sequence). The CDR3 coding sequence is TGTGCCAGCAGTGAGGGGGTTTCGAACACTGAAGCTTTCTTT. Amino acids: CASSEGVSNTEAFF.

CDR3 coding DNA: TGTGCCAGCAGTGCCGGGACAGGGGTTACAGATACGCAGTATTTT. Its translation: CASSAGTGVTDTQYF. The V and J genes are TRBV5-6 and TRBJ2-3; 10 bases match TRBD1. Unmatched junction bases numbered 6, after V lost 5 bases and J lost 3 bases. The CDR3 totals 15 residues. Germline-derived CDR1 and CDR2 are SGHDT and YYEEEE.

This clone was counted between two and nine times. The V and J genes are TRBV30 and TRBJ2-1; TRBD2 aligns across 7 bases. The CDR3 consists of 14 residues. CDR1 GTSNPN and CDR2 SVGIG come from the germline V gene (reference sequence). Trimming removed 2 bases from V and 7 bases from J; junction bases left unmatched: 8. The CDR3 is CAWSHGAGVNEQFF. The CDR3 coding sequence is TGTGCCTGGAGTCACGGGGCGGGAGTTAATGAGCAGTTCTTC.